What follows are 28 T cell receptor beta chains derived from one specimen sequenced in a study of T cells in Graves' hyperthyroidism and ophthalmopathy (dated by TCRdb to about 2019). The library was obtained by multiplex PCR. These reads were obtained on an Illumina HiSeq 2000. The TCR beta CDR3 regions were amplified from the RNA transcripts. The TCR CDR3 was subjected to a first round of RT-PCR using the HTBI primer set and the Qiagen OneStep RT-PCR kit. The public reads were run again by TCRdb, first through fastp at Q25 and then through MiXCR, and only productive beta chains were kept. Every entry covers one CDR3 protein and lists the most common genes and DNA from its rows. Within this sample are roughly 500,000 distinct CDR3 sequences, with roughly a sixth of them counted one time only. Jointly, the top ten make up 25% to 30% of the sample. The sequenced material came from blood. The receptors originated from a woman in her 30s with Graves' ophthalmopathy.

This clonotype was recorded at least ten times. The chain recombines TRBV28 with TRBJ2-7; D is possibly TRBD1 (7 bases). In germline, CDR1 is MDHEN, CDR2 SYDVKM. V gave up 7 bases and J gave up 4 bases, with 14 bases separating them. The CDR3 is 13 residues long. The CDR3 DNA is TGTGCCAGCATCGGGGGACAGTATTACGAGCAGTACTTC. Its translation: CASIGGQYYEQYF.

The rearrangement links TRBV19 to TRBJ2-7, with TRBD2 identical over 9 bases. The CDR3 is 15 residues long. Germline V gene data show CDR1 as LNHDA and CDR2 as SQIVND (reference sequence). Losses at the gene ends were 5 bases for V and 2 bases for J; bases not matched to a gene: 7. The CDR3 DNA reads as TGTGCCAGTAGTCCCGAACCTAGCGGGACCTACGAGCAGTACTTC. It is translated as CASSPEPSGTYEQYF.

This clonotype was seen a few times. At one boundary the junction diverges from the germline segment, which might be a read error. The J gene is TRBJ2-1, the V gene TRBV12-5; D gene ambiguous. This CDR3 spans 14 amino acids. Germline V CDR1 and CDR2: LGHNT, FRNRAP. The CDR3 loop is CASGPDNSHNEQFF. CDR3 sequence (DNA): TGTGCTAGTGGACCCGACAACTCCCACAATGAGCAGTTCTTC.

In its sample, this clonotype was seen many times. The chain joins TRBV5-1 to TRBJ2-1; 7 positions match TRBD1. Germline lookup yields CDR1 SGHRS and CDR2 YFSETQ. The junction had 4 bases not matched to a gene; V was cut back by 4 bases and J by 6 bases. CDR3 length: 13 amino acids. The CDR3 is CASSRTGVNEQFF. In nucleotides, the CDR3 is TGCGCCAGCAGCCGCACAGGGGTCAATGAGCAGTTCTTC.

This clonotype was observed many times. The genes are TRBV27 and TRBJ2-7, with 7 bases matching TRBD1. The length of the CDR3 is 14 residues. The germline V gene encodes CDR1 MNHEY and CDR2 SMNVEV (reference sequence). Trimming cost V 5 bases and J 3 bases; bases outside gene matches: 7. The CDR3 nucleotides read TGTGCCAGCAGTAAACAGGGGTCGGGCTACGAGCAGTACTTC. Translated: CASSKQGSGYEQYF.

V gene TRBV12-3 or TRBV12-4 combines with J gene TRBJ2-7; no clear D gene. V was cut by 5 bases and J by 4 bases, with 9 bases left in between. There are 12 residues in the CDR3. CDR3 sequence reads: CASSIWEYEQYF. The CDR3 coding sequence is TGTGCCAGCAGTATTTGGGAATACGAGCAGTACTTC.

The chain links TRBV4-1 to TRBJ2-4; 8 bases line up with TRBD2. With V trimmed by 4 bases and J by 0 bases, 11 bases remained unmatched. This CDR3 region has 18 residues. Germline V CDR1 and CDR2: MGHRA, YSYEKL. In nucleotides, the CDR3 is TGCGCCAGCAGCCTTGACAGAAAGCGGGAGCTAGCCAAAAACATTCAGTACTTC. Encoded protein: CASSLDRKRELAKNIQYF.

This clonotype was counted a few times. This chain links TRBV7-2 with TRBJ1-2; 7 nucleotides agree with TRBD1. The CDR3 spans 14 residues. Trimming took 4 bases from V and 8 from J; bases not matched to a gene: 10. Germline-derived CDR1 and CDR2 are SGHTA and FQGNSA. The chain's CDR3 is CASSSPQGSRGYTF. The CDR3 region has the DNA TGTGCCAGCAGCTCCCCACAGGGGAGCAGGGGCTACACCTTC.

This clonotype was seen many times. The genes are TRBV30 and TRBJ1-2, with 9 bases fitting TRBD1. With V trimmed by 5 bases and J by 3 bases, 13 bases remained unmatched. The germline gives CDR1 GTSNPN, CDR2 SVGIG (reference sequence). The CDR3 runs 16 residues. CDR3 coding DNA: TGTGCCTGGTTTGGGACAGGGTTTGGCCCCTACTATGGCTACACCTTC. Residues: CAWFGTGFGPYYGYTF.

V and J are TRBV4-2 and TRBJ2-1; 9 bases align to TRBD2. The germline CDR1 and CDR2 sequences are LGHNA and YNFKEQ. The CDR3 sequence is 17 residues long. With 0 bases clipped from V and 1 base from J, the junction kept 4 bases outside the gene matches. CDR3 protein: CASSQEGSGSSYNEQFF. The CDR3 DNA is TGTGCCAGCAGCCAAGAAGGTAGCGGGAGTTCCTACAATGAGCAGTTCTTC.

This clonotype turned up a few times. The chain employs TRBV20-1 and TRBJ2-1, with TRBD2 matching over 7 bases. Germline V lookup: CDR1 DFQATT, CDR2 SNEGSKA (reference sequence). V shed 7 bases and J 5 bases; nucleotides not matched to a gene: 8. The CDR3 is 13 residues long. CDR3 nucleotides: TGCAGTGTCGCGCGGGACTATGACAATGAGCAGTTCTTC. It encodes CSVARDYDNEQFF.

This clonotype was detected ten times or more. This chain joins TRBV12-3 or TRBV12-4 and TRBJ2-2; 10 nucleotides agree with TRBD2. J was trimmed by 4 bases and V by 6 bases; bases with no gene match: 14. The CDR3 has 18 amino acids. The CDR3 loop is CASSRLAGAPRATGELFF. CDR3 sequence (DNA): TGTGCCAGCAGCCGCCTAGCGGGAGCCCCCCGAGCCACCGGGGAGCTGTTTTTT.

This clonotype showed up many times. This rearrangement joins TRBV5-6 to TRBJ2-7; TRBD2 matches 9 bases. This CDR3 is built from 15 residues. Trimming took 7 bases from V and 2 from J; bases not matched to a gene: 10. The V gene's germline CDR1 is SGHDT and CDR2 YYEEEE. The CDR3 spells CASVGNGLAPYEQYF. The CDR3, as DNA: TGTGCCAGCGTGGGAAATGGACTAGCGCCCTACGAGCAGTACTTC.

This clonotype was seen many times. The chain uses TRBV20-1 and TRBJ2-1, with TRBD2 matching 11 bases. There are 16 residues in the CDR3. Per germline, CDR1 DFQATT and CDR2 SNEGSKA (reference sequence). V shed 3 bases and J 8 bases; nucleotides not matched to a gene: 12. As DNA, the CDR3 is TGCAGTGCTAGCCGGACTTATAGCGGGAGGGCTTATGAGCAGTTCTTC. It specifies CSASRTYSGRAYEQFF.

This chain links TRBV29-1 with TRBJ2-1; a weak D match, TRBD1 (5 bases). Germline-derived CDR1 and CDR2 are SQVTM and ANQGSEA. V lost 8 bases, J lost 4 bases, and 9 bases lay in between. The CDR3 has 11 amino acids. CDR3 DNA sequence: TGCAGCTTTGGGGCATACAATGAGCAGTTCTTC. Its translation is CSFGAYNEQFF.

The chain has TRBV6-2 or TRBV6-3 and TRBJ1-1; no clear D. The germline V and J ends were trimmed by 5 bases and 6 bases, with 7 bases remaining between them. This CDR3 contains 11 residues. From germline, CDR1 is MNHEY and CDR2 SVGEGT. In nucleotides, the CDR3 is TGTGCCAGCAGTCATCAGGCTGAAGCTTTCTTT. The encoded protein is CASSHQAEAFF.

This clonotype was counted ten times or more. The CDR3 DNA sequence: TGCGCCAGCAGCACGGGACAGGGTGTGGGTGAGCAGTACTTC. Protein sequence: CASSTGQGVGEQYF. The V gene is TRBV5-1, the J gene TRBJ2-7; 9 bases align to TRBD1. In germline, CDR1 is SGHRS, CDR2 YFSETQ. This CDR3 comprises 14 residues. V trimming: 4 bases; J trimming: 7 bases; junction bases outside the gene matches: 9.

This clonotype appeared a few times. The V gene is TRBV7-9, the J gene TRBJ2-7; 8 bases agree with TRBD1. Germline loops: CDR1 SEHNR, CDR2 FQNEAQ (reference sequence). V gave up 5 bases and J gave up 6 bases; unmatched junction bases: 9. CDR3 length equals 14 residues. CDR3 protein: CASSDWTGSGEQYF. The CDR3 bases are TGTGCCAGCAGCGACTGGACAGGGAGTGGCGAGCAGTACTTC.

This clonotype was seen many times. V and J are TRBV20-1 and TRBJ2-7, with 8 bases that match TRBD2. Looked up from germline, CDR1 is DFQATT and CDR2 is SNEGSKA (reference sequence). V trimming: 2 bases; J trimming: 3 bases; junction bases outside the gene matches: 9. The CDR3 has 15 residues. The DNA for the CDR3 is TGCAGTGCTAGACGTTATGCGGGAGGAAACTACGAGCAGTACTTC. Protein product: CSARRYAGGNYEQYF.

This clonotype was found many times. This rearrangement joins TRBV7-2 to TRBJ1-5; 8 bases fit TRBD1. The CDR3 runs 16 residues. J gave up 2 bases and V 1 base, and 4 bases lay outside the gene matches. Germline V lookup: CDR1 SGHTA, CDR2 FQGNSA. CDR3 residues: CASSLEAGGGNQPQHF. The CDR3 nucleotides read TGTGCCAGCAGCTTAGAAGCAGGGGGCGGCAATCAGCCCCAGCATTTT.

This clonotype was observed many times. The rearrangement links TRBV12-3 or TRBV12-4 to TRBJ1-6; D call uncertain. The CDR3 contains 12 residues. V gave up 1 base and J gave up 9 bases, with 4 bases separating them. The CDR3 region is CASSLGSSPLHF. CDR3 bases: TGTGCCAGCAGTTTAGGTAGTTCACCCCTCCACTTT.

CDR3 loop: CASTRAGNYGYTF. As DNA, the CDR3 is TGTGCCAGCACCAGAGCGGGTAACTATGGCTACACCTTC. This chain connects TRBV6-1 to TRBJ1-2, with D unresolved. Trimming took off 7 bases at V and 1 base at J, with 10 bases between the two ends. Germline V gene lookup returns CDR1 MNHNS and CDR2 SASEGT. The CDR3 has 13 amino acids.

This clonotype was counted at least ten times. CDR3 sequence (DNA): TGTGCCAGCAGTCAAGACAGTTATAACTATGGCTACACCTTC. This gives the protein CASSQDSYNYGYTF. The chain employs TRBV2 and TRBJ1-2; TRBD1 might be the D (5 bases). This CDR3 is 14 amino acids long. V was shortened by 5 bases and J by 1 base, with 11 bases between the two germline ends. Germline assignment: CDR1 SNHLY and CDR2 FYNNEI.

The gene calls are TRBV29-1 and TRBJ2-7, with a weak D call TRBD2 (6 bases). CDR3 size: 14 residues. CDR1 SQVTM and CDR2 ANQGSEA come from the germline V gene. Between the trimmed V and J ends, which lost 6 bases and 3 bases, there was a span of 18 bases. The CDR3 DNA sequence: TGCAGCGTGGGGGGTTCGCGGCTCAACTACGAGCAGTACTTC. Its protein is CSVGGSRLNYEQYF.

There are a few counts of this clonotype. The chain uses TRBV6-1 and TRBJ2-3; 13 bases are shared with TRBD2. Germline V CDR1 and CDR2: MNHNS, SASEGT. CDR3 length: 17 residues. J was trimmed by 3 bases and V by 6 bases; bases with no gene match: 9. The CDR3 DNA is TGTGCCAGCAGACTCTCGACTAGCGGGAGGAAAACAGATACGCAGTATTTT. Amino acid sequence: CASRLSTSGRKTDTQYF.

At least ten counts were recorded for this clonotype. The J gene is TRBJ2-5, the V gene TRBV6-2 or TRBV6-3, with 8 bases matching TRBD1. Trimming at V came to 5 bases and at J to 4 bases, leaving 15 bases not matched to a gene. The CDR3 totals 17 residues. Per the germline V gene, CDR1 is MNHEY and CDR2 is SVGEGT. The CDR3 nucleotides are TGTGCCAGCAGTCCAGCGACAGGGGCTAGCAGGGGAGAGACCCAGTACTTC. Its translation is CASSPATGASRGETQYF.

This clonotype was picked up a small number of times. This chain joins TRBV27 and TRBJ1-4, with 10 bases matching TRBD1. CDR3 size: 15 residues. CDR1 and CDR2 from the germline V gene are MNHEY and SMNVEV (reference sequence). J gave up 7 bases and V 5 bases, and 7 bases lay outside the gene matches. CDR3 sequence: CASSLRTGGVEKLFF. CDR3 nucleotides: TGTGCCAGCAGTCTAAGGACAGGGGGGGTTGAAAAACTGTTTTTT. Variable domain in full (rest from reference TRBV27 and TRBJ1-4): EAQVTQNPRYLITVTGKKLTVTCSQNMNHEYMSWYRQDPGLGLRQIYYSMNVEVTDKGDVPEGYKVSRKEKRNFPLILESPSPNQTSLYFCASSLRTGGVEKLFFGSGTQLSVL.

This clonotype was seen a handful of times. The DNA is omitted, as the CDR3 cannot be located on it reliably, and the CDR3 follows TCRdb's listing. The gene calls are TRBV13 and TRBJ1-1; TRBD1, the table's D call, was not compared with the DNA. Counting both end residues, the CDR3 totals 16 amino acids. Germline V gene data show CDR1 as PRHDT and CDR2 as FYEKMQ (reference sequence). The CDR3 region is CASSFFGAGMNTEAFF.